This note documents a single T cell receptor (beta chain) sequence. Under the authors' procedure: Reference gene primer amplification gave estimated nucleated cell counts. Method: immunoSEQ multiplex PCR; TCRdb's copy keeps in-frame clones and lacks some. D and trimming come from the DNA, and the V and J calls and clone size come from that table. Of about 79,000 clones listed, around 89% are singletons. The sample belongs to a study of blood T cell repertoires in COVID-19. The wider study: The samples span acute and convalescent COVID-19 from the United States, Italy and Spain. Sources were T cells, B-cell-depleted T cells, or PBMCs; the material itself was cDNA or gDNA.

The sequence was obtained from a man between 65 and 85 years old with active or convalescent COVID-19. The sample was peripheral blood.

The CDR3 region is CASSQDRDRGRTDTQYF. The CDR3 nucleotides are TGTGCCAGCAGCCAAGATCGGGACAGGGGGCGCACAGATACGCAGTATTTT. The chain carries TRBV14 and TRBJ2-3; 12 bases map to TRBD1. This CDR3 is 17 amino acids long. V shed 0 bases and J 1 base; nucleotides not matched to a gene: 2. Germline lookup yields CDR1 SGHDN and CDR2 FVKESK. The full variable domain, with the rest looked up from reference TRBV14 and TRBJ2-3, is EAGVTQFPSHSVIEKGQTVTLRCDPISGHDNLYWYRRVMGKEIKFLLHFVKESKQDESGMPNNRFLAERTGGTYSTLKVQPAELEDSGVYFCASSQDRDRGRTDTQYFGPGTRLTVL.